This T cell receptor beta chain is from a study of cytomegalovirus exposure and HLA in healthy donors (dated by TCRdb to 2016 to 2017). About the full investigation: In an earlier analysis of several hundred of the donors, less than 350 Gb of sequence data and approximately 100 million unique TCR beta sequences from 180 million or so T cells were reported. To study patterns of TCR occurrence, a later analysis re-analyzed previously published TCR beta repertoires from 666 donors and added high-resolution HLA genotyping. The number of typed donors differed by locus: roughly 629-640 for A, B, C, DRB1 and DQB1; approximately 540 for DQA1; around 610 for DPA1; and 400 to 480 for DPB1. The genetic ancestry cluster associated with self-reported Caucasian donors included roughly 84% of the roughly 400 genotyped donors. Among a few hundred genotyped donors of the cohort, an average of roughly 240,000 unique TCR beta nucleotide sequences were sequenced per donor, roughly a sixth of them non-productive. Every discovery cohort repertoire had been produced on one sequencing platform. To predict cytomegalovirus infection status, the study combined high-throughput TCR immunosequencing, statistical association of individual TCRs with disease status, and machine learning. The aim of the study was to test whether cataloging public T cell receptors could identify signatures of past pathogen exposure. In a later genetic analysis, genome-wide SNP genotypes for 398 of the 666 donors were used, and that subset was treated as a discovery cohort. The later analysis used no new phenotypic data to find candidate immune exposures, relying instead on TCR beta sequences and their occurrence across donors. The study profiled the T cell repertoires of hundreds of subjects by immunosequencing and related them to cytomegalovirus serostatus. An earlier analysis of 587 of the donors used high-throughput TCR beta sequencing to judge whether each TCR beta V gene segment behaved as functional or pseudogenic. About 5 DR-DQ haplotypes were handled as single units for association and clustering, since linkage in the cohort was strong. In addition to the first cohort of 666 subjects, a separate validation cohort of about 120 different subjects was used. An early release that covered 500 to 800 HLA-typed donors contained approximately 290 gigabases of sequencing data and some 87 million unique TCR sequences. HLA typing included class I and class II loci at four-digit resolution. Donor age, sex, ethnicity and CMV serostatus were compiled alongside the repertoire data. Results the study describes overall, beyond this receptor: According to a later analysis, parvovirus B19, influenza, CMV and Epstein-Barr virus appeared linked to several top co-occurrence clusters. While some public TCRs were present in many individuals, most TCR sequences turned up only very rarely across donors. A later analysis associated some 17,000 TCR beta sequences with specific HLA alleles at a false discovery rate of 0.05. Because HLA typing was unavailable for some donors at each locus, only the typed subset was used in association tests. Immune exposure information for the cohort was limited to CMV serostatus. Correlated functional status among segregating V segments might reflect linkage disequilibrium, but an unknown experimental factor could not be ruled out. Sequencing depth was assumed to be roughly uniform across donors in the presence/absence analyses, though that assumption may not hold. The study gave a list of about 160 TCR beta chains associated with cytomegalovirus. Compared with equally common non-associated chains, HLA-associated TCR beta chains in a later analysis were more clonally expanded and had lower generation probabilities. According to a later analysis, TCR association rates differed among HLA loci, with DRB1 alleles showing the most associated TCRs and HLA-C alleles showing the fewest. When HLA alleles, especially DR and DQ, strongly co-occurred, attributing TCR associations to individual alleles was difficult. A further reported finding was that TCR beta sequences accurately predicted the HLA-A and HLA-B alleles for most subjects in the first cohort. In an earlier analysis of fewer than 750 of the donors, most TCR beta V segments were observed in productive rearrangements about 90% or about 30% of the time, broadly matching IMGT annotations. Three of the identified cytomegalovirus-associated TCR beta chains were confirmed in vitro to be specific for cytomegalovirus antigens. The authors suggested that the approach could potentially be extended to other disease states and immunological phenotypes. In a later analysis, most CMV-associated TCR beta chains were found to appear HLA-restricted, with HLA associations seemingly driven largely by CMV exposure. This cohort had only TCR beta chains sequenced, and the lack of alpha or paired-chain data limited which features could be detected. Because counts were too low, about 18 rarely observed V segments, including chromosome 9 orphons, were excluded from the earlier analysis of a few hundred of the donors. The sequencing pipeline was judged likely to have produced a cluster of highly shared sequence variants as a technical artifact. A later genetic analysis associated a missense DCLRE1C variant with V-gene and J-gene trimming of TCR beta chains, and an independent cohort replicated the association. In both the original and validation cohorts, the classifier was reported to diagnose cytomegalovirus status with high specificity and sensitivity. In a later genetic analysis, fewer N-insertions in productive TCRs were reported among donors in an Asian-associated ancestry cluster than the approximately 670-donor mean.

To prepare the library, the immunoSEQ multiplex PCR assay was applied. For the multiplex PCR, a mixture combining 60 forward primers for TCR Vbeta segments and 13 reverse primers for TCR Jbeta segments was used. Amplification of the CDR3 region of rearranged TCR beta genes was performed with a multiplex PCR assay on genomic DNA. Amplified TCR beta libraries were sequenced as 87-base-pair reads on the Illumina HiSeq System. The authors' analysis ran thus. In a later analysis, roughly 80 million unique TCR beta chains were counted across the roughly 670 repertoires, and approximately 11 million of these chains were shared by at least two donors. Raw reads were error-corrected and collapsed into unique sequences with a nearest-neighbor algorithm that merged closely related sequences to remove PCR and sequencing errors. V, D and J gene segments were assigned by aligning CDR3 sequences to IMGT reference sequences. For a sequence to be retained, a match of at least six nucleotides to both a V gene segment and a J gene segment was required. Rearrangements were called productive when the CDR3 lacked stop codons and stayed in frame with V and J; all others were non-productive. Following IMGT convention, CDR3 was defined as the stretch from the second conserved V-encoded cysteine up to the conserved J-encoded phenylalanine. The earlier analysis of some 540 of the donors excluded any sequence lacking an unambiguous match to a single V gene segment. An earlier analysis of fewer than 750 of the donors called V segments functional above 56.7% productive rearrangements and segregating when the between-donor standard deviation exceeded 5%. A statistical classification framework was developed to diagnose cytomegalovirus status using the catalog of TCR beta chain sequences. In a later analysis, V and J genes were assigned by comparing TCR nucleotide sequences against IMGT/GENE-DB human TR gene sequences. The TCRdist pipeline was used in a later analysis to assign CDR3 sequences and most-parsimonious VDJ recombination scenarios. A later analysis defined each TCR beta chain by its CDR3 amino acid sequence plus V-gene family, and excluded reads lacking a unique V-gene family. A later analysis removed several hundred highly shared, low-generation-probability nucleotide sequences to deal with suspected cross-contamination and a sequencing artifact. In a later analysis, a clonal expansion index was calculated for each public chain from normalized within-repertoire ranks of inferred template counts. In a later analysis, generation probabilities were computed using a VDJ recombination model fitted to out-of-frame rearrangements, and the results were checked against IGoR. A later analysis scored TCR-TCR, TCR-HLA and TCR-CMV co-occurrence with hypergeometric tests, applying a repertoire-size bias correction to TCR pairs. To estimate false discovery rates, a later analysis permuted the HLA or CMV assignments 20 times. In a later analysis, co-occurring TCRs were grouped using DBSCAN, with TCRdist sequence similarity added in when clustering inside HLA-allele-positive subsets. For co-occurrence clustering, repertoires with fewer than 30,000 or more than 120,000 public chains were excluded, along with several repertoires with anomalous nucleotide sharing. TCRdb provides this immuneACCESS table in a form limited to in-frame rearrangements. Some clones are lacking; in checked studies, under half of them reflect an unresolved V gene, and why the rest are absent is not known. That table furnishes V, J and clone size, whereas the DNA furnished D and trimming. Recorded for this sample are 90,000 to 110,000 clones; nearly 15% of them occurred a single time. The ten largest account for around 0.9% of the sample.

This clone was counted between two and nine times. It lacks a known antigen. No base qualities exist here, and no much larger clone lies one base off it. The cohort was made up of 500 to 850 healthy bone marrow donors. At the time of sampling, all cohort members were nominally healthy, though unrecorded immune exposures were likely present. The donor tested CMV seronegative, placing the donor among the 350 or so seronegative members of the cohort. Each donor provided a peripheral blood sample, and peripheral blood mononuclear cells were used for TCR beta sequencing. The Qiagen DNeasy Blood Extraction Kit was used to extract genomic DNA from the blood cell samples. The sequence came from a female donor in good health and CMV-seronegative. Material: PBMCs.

The CDR3 region has the sequence CAIEQGANTEAFF. In nucleotide form, the sequence is TGTGCCATAGAACAGGGGGCGAACACTGAAGCTTTCTTT. The sequence links TRBV2 to TRBJ1-1; 9 central nucleotides agree with TRBD1. V is pruned by 10 bases and J by 1 base, leaving 4 bases of the junction without a gene match. CDR1 and CDR2 (SNHLY, FYNNEI) derive from the germline V gene. The cysteine opens and the phenylalanine closes a CDR3 of 13 amino acids. The DNA shown is the 39-base CDR3, in frame from base 1.